The clone carrying this TCR beta chain was seen once. Its target is unknown. The sample is drawn from a study of shared clonotypes between healthy human individuals. The germline gives CDR1 SGHAT, CDR2 FQNNGV. The CDR3 totals 15 residues. The V gene lost 4 bases and the J gene lost 9 bases, with 19 bases spanning the gap. As handled by the study authors: Junction-only immunoSEQ sequences carried no quality scores, so filtering differed. Sequencing used immunoSEQ multiplex PCR; TCRdb keeps in-frame clones, though not all of them. Clone size and the V and J calls come from that table; the DNA yielded D and trimming. The table records roughly 2.6 million clones, over 85% of them present only once. Findings and caveats of the study: For naive CD4 cells, approximately 5% of clonotypes were shared across a few donors.

This clonotype was sampled from a young man in good health. The specimen was naive CD4+ T cells sorted from blood. This sample's subset: CD45RA+ positively selected. J is TRBJ2-1 and V is TRBV11-2; D gene uncertain. CDR3 amino acids: CASSSPAFSPFEQFF. The CDR3 DNA sequence: TGTGCCAGCAGCTCCCCGGCCTTCAGTCCATTTGAGCAGTTCTTC.